This record covers a single T cell receptor beta chain. The data are from a study of cytomegalovirus exposure and HLA in healthy donors. The primer mix had 60 Vbeta and 13 Jbeta primers. The table came from immunoSEQ multiplex PCR; TCRdb's copy has only in-frame clones and leaves some out. The sample lists 90,000 to 150,000 clones, around 60% occurring once. The germline gives CDR1 MNHEY, CDR2 SMNVEV (reference sequence). The ends were cut back, 3 bases at V and 4 bases at J, with 7 bases in the middle. The length of the CDR3 is 13 residues. The TCR originated in a man aged 35 to 55 in good health and CMV-seropositive. The material sequenced was PBMCs. The V call is TRBV27, the J call TRBJ1-5; D perhaps matches TRBD1 (5 bases). The CDR3 coding sequence is TGTGCCAGCAGTTTCCAGGGTAATCAGCCCCAGCATTTT. Its protein product is CASSFQGNQPQHF.